These 27 T cell receptor beta chains share one sample of origin, sequenced in a study of neoadjuvant nivolumab and ipilimumab in lung cancer (dated by TCRdb to about 2020). The sample's time point label, in plain terms: at surgical resection after neoadjuvant nivolumab +/- ipilimumab. The library relied on the immunoSEQ multiplex PCR assay. TCRdb mirrors the immuneACCESS table, restricted to in-frame sequences. Some clones are absent from its copies; in checked studies, under half trace to an unresolved V gene, and the reason for the others is unknown. This sample lists about 13,000 clones; nearly 97% were detected once. The top ten clonotypes cover 2.5% to 3% of the sample. The material sequenced was peripheral blood, taken after neoadjuvant nivolumab, alone or with ipilimumab, at or shortly before surgery. These TCRs come from an adult with non-small cell lung cancer.

The chain is built from TRBV7-2 and TRBJ2-7; TRBD2 matches at 9 bases. The V segment lost 5 bases and the J segment 0 bases; nucleotides outside the gene matches: 5. CDR1 is SGHTA, CDR2 FQGNSA, per germline. The CDR3 is made up of 15 amino acids. CDR3 nucleotides: TGTGCCAGCAGCCAGCTAGCGGGAAGCTCCTACGAGCAGTACTTC. Translation gives CASSQLAGSSYEQYF. Filled out from reference TRBV7-2 and TRBJ2-7, the complete variable domain reads GAGVSQSPSNKVTEKGKDVELRCDPISGHTALYWYRQSLGQGLEFLIYFQGNSAPDKSGLPSDRFSAERTGGSVSTLTIQRTQQEDSAVYLCASSQLAGSSYEQYFGPGTRLTVT.

This chain connects TRBV6-4 to TRBJ2-5; 9 bases agree with TRBD1. The J segment lost 5 bases and the V segment lost 8 bases, leaving 12 bases of the junction unmatched. Germline loops: CDR1 MRHNA, CDR2 SNTAGT. The CDR3 extends over 15 amino acids. As DNA, the CDR3 is TGTGCCAGCGGGAGACAGGGGGACCAATTGGAGACCCAGTACTTC. Amino acid sequence: CASGRQGDQLETQYF.

V and J are TRBV30 and TRBJ1-1; 7 bases align to TRBD1. Germline loops: CDR1 GTSNPN, CDR2 SVGIG (reference sequence). The CDR3 runs to 13 residues. The ends lost 2 bases at V and 5 bases at J; junction bases unmatched: 5. The CDR3 reads CAWSKSTGTEAFF. DNA of the CDR3: TGTGCCTGGAGTAAATCGACAGGGACTGAAGCTTTCTTT.

The chain links TRBV30 to TRBJ2-5; 10 bases map to TRBD1. J gave up 9 bases and V 0 bases, and 16 bases lay outside the gene matches. Germline V lookup: CDR1 GTSNPN, CDR2 SVGIG (reference sequence). The CDR3 covers 17 residues. CDR3 in DNA: TGTGCCTGGAGTGTACGCCGGGACAGGGGTAATGAAGGGGCCCAGTACTTC. It specifies CAWSVRRDRGNEGAQYF.

The genes are TRBV18 and TRBJ1-2; 9 bases align to TRBD1. The germline V gene has CDR1 KGHSH and CDR2 LQKENI. The CDR3 is 14 residues long. V lost 5 bases and J lost 9; bases outside the gene matches: 10. This CDR3 is CASSGLDRGYSYTF. The CDR3 nucleotides are TGTGCCAGCTCAGGGTTGGACAGGGGTTACAGCTACACCTTC.

This rearrangement joins TRBV9 to TRBJ2-2, with 12 bases fitting TRBD1. The V gene end was trimmed by 0 bases and the J gene end by 4 bases; junction bases not matched to a gene: 4. The germline V gene has CDR1 SGDLS and CDR2 YYNGEE. The CDR3 sequence is 17 residues long. In DNA form, the CDR3 reads TGTGCCAGCAGCGTAGGTGGGACAGGGGGCTCCACCGGGGAGCTGTTTTTT. Translation: CASSVGGTGGSTGELFF.

DNA for the CDR3: TGTGCCAGCAGCTTAGTTCGGGGGCCCGCAGATACGCAGTATTTT. Translation: CASSLVRGPADTQYF. V and J are TRBV7-9 and TRBJ2-3; possibly TRBD1 or TRBD2 for D (6 bases each). V was trimmed by 1 base and J by 4 bases, leaving 12 bases between them. Germline V gene data show CDR1 as SEHNR and CDR2 as FQNEAQ (reference sequence). The CDR3 totals 15 residues.

CDR3 bases: TGCGCCAGCAGCGTGGCGGGCGATCGGGAAAAACTGTTTTTT. This codes for CASSVAGDREKLFF. This chain links TRBV5-1 with TRBJ1-4, with no clear D. Germline V lookup: CDR1 SGHRS, CDR2 YFSETQ. There are 14 residues in the CDR3. V was clipped by 4 bases and J by 8 bases, with 15 bases between them.

This chain joins TRBV15 and TRBJ2-7; perhaps TRBD2 as D (6 bases). Germline assignment: CDR1 LNHNV and CDR2 YYDKDF (reference sequence). The CDR3 consists of 16 residues. Trimming pared 2 bases from V and 2 bases from J, leaving 16 bases between. CDR3 nucleotide sequence: TGTGCCACCAGCAGATCTGGGGACTTAACCCCCTACGAGCAGTACTTC. The encoded protein is CATSRSGDLTPYEQYF.

V usage is TRBV5-1 and J usage is TRBJ2-3; D may be TRBD2 (5 bases). V gave up 0 bases and J gave up 3 bases, with 8 bases separating them. The CDR3 loop spans 14 amino acids. Per the germline V gene, CDR1 is SGHRS and CDR2 is YFSETQ. CDR3 sequence (DNA): TGCGCCAGCAGCTTGGCGCGAGGGACAGATACGCAGTATTTT. This gives the protein CASSLARGTDTQYF.

V usage is TRBV6-1 and J usage is TRBJ2-3; D unclear. From germline, CDR1 is MNHNS and CDR2 SASEGT. This CDR3 has 15 amino acids. V lost 2 bases and J 0 bases, leaving 9 bases between the germline ends. Written as DNA, the CDR3 is TGTGCCAGCAGTGAACTCTATGGTAGCACAGATACGCAGTATTTT. Translating gives CASSELYGSTDTQYF.

The chain couples TRBV6-1 to TRBJ2-5, with D possibly called TRBD1 or TRBD2 (5 bases each). CDR3 length: 16 amino acids. The germline gives CDR1 MNHNS, CDR2 SASEGT. V dropped 0 bases and J dropped 9 bases, with 20 bases sitting between them. The CDR3 here is CASSEAVRPIVGAQYF. Here the CDR3 DNA reads TGTGCCAGCAGTGAAGCGGTCCGTCCTATTGTGGGGGCCCAGTACTTC.

This sequence joins TRBV10-2 and TRBJ2-5; D call uncertain. The CDR3 extends over 12 amino acids. V dropped 7 bases and J dropped 4 bases, with 10 bases sitting between them. The germline V gene encodes CDR1 WSHSY and CDR2 SAAADI. This CDR3 is CASTVSGETQYF. The DNA of the CDR3 is TGCGCCAGCACTGTATCGGGAGAGACCCAGTACTTC.

The chain is built from TRBV4-1 and TRBJ2-1; TRBD1 agrees at 8 bases. J was trimmed by 4 bases and V by 6 bases; bases with no gene match: 14. The germline CDR1 and CDR2 sequences are MGHRA and YSYEKL. CDR3 length: 17 amino acids. CDR3 sequence: CASRRNPQGARYNEQFF. CDR3 coding DNA: TGCGCCAGCAGACGTAACCCTCAGGGGGCCCGATACAATGAGCAGTTCTTC.

This chain uses TRBV29-1 with TRBJ1-5; D perhaps matches TRBD1 (5 bases). The CDR3 contains 13 residues. Germline CDR1 SQVTM, CDR2 ANQGSEA. V gave up 5 bases and J gave up 4 bases, with 12 bases separating them. The CDR3 coding sequence is TGCAGCGTTCTCCCAGGGTGGAATCAGCCCCAGCATTTT. Amino acid sequence: CSVLPGWNQPQHF.

The rearrangement links TRBV7-8 to TRBJ2-1; no firm D call. Germline V gene lookup returns CDR1 SGHVS and CDR2 FQNEAQ. The CDR3 spans 14 residues. The V gene lost 1 base and the J gene lost 13 bases, with 17 bases spanning the gap. The CDR3 sequence: CASSLVGKSSSQFF. CDR3 DNA sequence: TGTGCCAGCAGCTTAGTCGGAAAATCGAGCAGTCAGTTCTTC.

The rearrangement joins TRBV2 to TRBJ2-1; D is uncertain. V lost 2 bases and J lost 12, with 8 bases in between. Germline-derived CDR1 and CDR2 are SNHLY and FYNNEI. The CDR3 sequence is 11 residues long. CDR3 DNA: TGTGCCAGCAGTGAAATGACTCCGCAGTTCTTC. Its translation is CASSEMTPQFF.

The V and J genes are TRBV20-1 and TRBJ2-7; D is unclear. Looked up from germline, CDR1 is DFQATT and CDR2 is SNEGSKA (reference sequence). The CDR3 runs to 11 residues. Deletions cut 5 bases from V and 1 base from J, with 6 bases between. The CDR3 DNA follows: TGCAGTGCTGAACTGTCCTACGAGCAGTACTTC. It yields the protein CSAELSYEQYF.

This chain links TRBV11-3 with TRBJ2-2; D may correspond to TRBD1 or TRBD2 (5 bases each). Germline V gene data show CDR1 as SGHNT and CDR2 as YENEEA. The CDR3 sequence is 14 residues long. V dropped 5 bases and J dropped 7 bases, with 14 bases sitting between them. CDR3 in amino acids: CASSIGPGLGELFF. DNA for the CDR3: TGTGCCAGCAGCATTGGCCCGGGGCTCGGGGAGCTGTTTTTT.

The chain is built from TRBV9 and TRBJ1-2, with D perhaps matching TRBD1 (6 bases). Germline loops: CDR1 SGDLS, CDR2 YYNGEE. This CDR3 comprises 12 residues. Trimming pared 3 bases from V and 7 bases from J, leaving 10 bases between. The CDR3 protein is CASSGGDIGYTF. The CDR3 region has the DNA TGTGCCAGCAGCGGGGGGGACATTGGCTACACCTTC.

The chain joins TRBV7-2 to TRBJ2-7; D possibly corresponds to TRBD1 (6 bases). V lost 6 bases and J 2 bases, leaving 14 bases between the germline ends. Per germline, CDR1 SGHTA and CDR2 FQGNSA. The CDR3 has 14 residues. The CDR3 here is CASRLRAGAYEQYF. The CDR3 DNA reads as TGTGCCAGCAGGCTCAGGGCAGGGGCCTACGAGCAGTACTTC.

This clone was picked up one time. The chain couples TRBV19 to TRBJ2-3, with 11 bases identical to TRBD2. Trimming cost V 5 bases and J 7 bases; bases outside gene matches: 11. The CDR3 is 16 residues long. Per the germline V gene, CDR1 is LNHDA and CDR2 is SQIVND (reference sequence). CDR3 DNA sequence: TGTGCCAGTAGTGTCGGTAGCGGGAGGGCCCGGAATACGCAGTATTTT. Its translation is CASSVGSGRARNTQYF.

The CDR3 DNA reads TGTGCCAGCTCACCACCGGACAGGGGCGGCCAAGAGACCCAGTACTTC. This sequence encodes CASSPPDRGGQETQYF. V usage is TRBV18 and J usage is TRBJ2-5, with 9 bases lining up with TRBD1. Germline V CDR1 and CDR2: KGHSH, LQKENI. This CDR3 is 16 amino acids long. With V trimmed by 0 bases and J by 1 base, 3 bases remained unmatched.

The gene calls are TRBV9 and TRBJ2-7, with 7 bases fitting TRBD1. The germline CDR1 and CDR2 sequences are SGDLS and YYNGEE. The CDR3 length is 15 residues. Trimming at V came to 3 bases and at J to 2 bases, leaving 8 bases not matched to a gene. The CDR3: CASSAGQPLAYEQYF. The CDR3 DNA is TGTGCCAGCAGCGCGGGACAGCCTTTAGCCTACGAGCAGTACTTC.

The gene calls are TRBV30 and TRBJ2-1; D possibly corresponds to TRBD2 (5 bases). CDR3 length: 16 amino acids. From germline, CDR1 is GTSNPN and CDR2 SVGIG (reference sequence). The V end lost 2 bases, the J end lost 0 bases, and 14 bases lay between the germline ends. CDR3 coding DNA: TGTGCCTGGAGTCATAGAGGGAGTAGCTCCTACAATGAGCAGTTCTTC. Amino acids: CAWSHRGSSSYNEQFF.

The rearrangement uses TRBV27 and TRBJ2-7; D perhaps matches TRBD2 (6 bases). The CDR3 spans 13 residues. The germline gives CDR1 MNHEY, CDR2 SMNVEV (reference sequence). Trimming shortened V by 2 bases and J by 7 bases, and 12 bases separated the two germline ends. CDR3 in DNA: TGTGCCAGCAGTTTAGGGGGGTTCGGGGAGCAGTACTTC. Translated, it gives CASSLGGFGEQYF.

This rearrangement joins TRBV27 to TRBJ2-1, with 8 bases fitting TRBD1. J gave up 5 bases and V 7 bases, and 7 bases lay outside the gene matches. Germline loops: CDR1 MNHEY, CDR2 SMNVEV (reference sequence). This CDR3 spans 14 amino acids. The CDR3, as DNA: TGTGCCAGCATGGGCCAGGGGGCAAACAATGAGCAGTTCTTC. Amino acids: CASMGQGANNEQFF.